The 21 T cell receptor beta chains given below trace back to one sample, sequenced in a study of PD-1 blockade in classical Hodgkin lymphoma. Every patient was affected by relapse after autologous stem cell transplantation, while exposure to brentuximab vedotin was not uniform. Using magnetic negative selection, the CD4+ T cells were separated out of thawed PBMCs. Sequenced by immunoSEQ multiplex PCR; TCRdb stores in-frame clones only, minus some. Among over 30,000 clones listed, around nine tenths were seen once. Sequences were derived from CD4+ T cells from blood, sampled at baseline. These receptors all come from a human donor with classical Hodgkin lymphoma.

The genes are TRBV9 and TRBJ1-1; no clear D gene. There are 15 residues in the CDR3. Germline V gene data show CDR1 as SGDLS and CDR2 as YYNGEE. V lost 0 bases to trimming and J lost 3 bases, with 12 bases between them. CDR3 sequence (DNA): TGTGCCAGCAGCGTAGTTGGACTGGGATACACTGAAGCTTTCTTT. This sequence encodes CASSVVGLGYTEAFF.

This clone came up once. This sequence joins TRBV29-1 and TRBJ2-1; D unresolved. Germline V CDR1 and CDR2: SQVTM, ANQGSEA. V lost 6 bases to trimming and J lost 5 bases, with 14 bases between them. This CDR3 is built from 13 residues. This chain's CDR3 is CSVRQVVNNEQFF. CDR3 DNA sequence: TGCAGCGTCAGGCAGGTTGTTAACAATGAGCAGTTCTTC.

The chain is built from TRBV19 and TRBJ2-7; unclear D gene. This CDR3 contains 13 residues. Trimming stripped 7 bases from V and 5 bases from J, with 15 bases between. Germline V gene data show CDR1 as LNHDA and CDR2 as SQIVND (reference sequence). Written as DNA, the CDR3 is TGTGCCAGTAAATCCCACTTCGAAGACGAGCAGTACTTC. Protein product: CASKSHFEDEQYF. Full variable domain (missing parts from reference TRBV19 and TRBJ2-7): DGGITQSPKYLFRKEGQNVTLSCEQNLNHDAMYWYRQDPGQGLRLIYYSQIVNDFQKGDIAEGYSVSREKKESFPLTVTSAQKNPTAFYLCASKSHFEDEQYFGPGTRLTVT.

The chain uses TRBV6-5 and TRBJ1-3, with D unresolved. The CDR3 is made up of 15 amino acids. Germline CDR1 is MNHEY and CDR2 is SVGAGI. V lost 0 bases and J lost 2, with 8 bases in between. The CDR3 DNA is TGTGCCAGCAGTTACTCCCGGACCCCTGGAAACACCATATATTTT. Residues: CASSYSRTPGNTIYF.

The rearrangement links TRBV28 to TRBJ1-2; no reliable D call. This CDR3 comprises 11 residues. The germline CDR1 and CDR2 sequences are MDHEN and SYDVKM. Trimming pared 8 bases from V and 8 bases from J, leaving 12 bases between. The CDR3 DNA reads as TGTGCCAGCTCGGAACCCCGGGGCTACACCTTC. Protein product: CASSEPRGYTF.

CDR3 sequence: CASRDRGEEKLFF. In nucleotides, the CDR3 is TGTGCCTCACGGGACAGGGGAGAGGAAAAACTGTTTTTT. V and J are TRBV27 and TRBJ1-4; the match to TRBD1 covers 10 bases. Trimming cost V 11 bases and J 8 bases; bases outside gene matches: 8. Germline CDR1 and CDR2: MNHEY and SMNVEV (reference sequence). This CDR3 region has 13 residues.

The chain joins TRBV7-8 to TRBJ1-4, with D possibly being TRBD1 (5 bases). The V gene's germline CDR1 is SGHVS and CDR2 FQNEAQ. This CDR3 has 17 residues. The V end was cut by 1 base, the J end by 7 bases, with 19 bases between. DNA of the CDR3: TGTGCCAGCAGCTTAGGCAGGGAGGGGCGCAGGGCTGAAAAACTGTTTTTT. Its protein product is CASSLGREGRRAEKLFF. The variable domain in full, completed from reference TRBV7-8 and TRBJ1-4, reads GAGVSQSPRYKVAKRGQDVALRCDPISGHVSLFWYQQALGQGPEFLTYFQNEAQLDKSGLPSDRFFAERPEGSVSTLKIQRTQQEDSAVYLCASSLGREGRRAEKLFFGSGTQLSVL.

J is TRBJ2-6 and V is TRBV6-4; D is uncertain. Germline loops: CDR1 MRHNA, CDR2 SNTAGT. The CDR3 consists of 13 residues. Trimming left V 7 bases short and J 0 bases short, with 4 bases between. The CDR3 DNA follows: TGTGCCAGCAAACCCTCTGGGGCCAACGTCCTGACTTTC. Translation gives CASKPSGANVLTF.

V usage is TRBV7-9 and J usage is TRBJ1-4; 8 bases are shared with TRBD1. Germline CDR1 and CDR2: SEHNR and FQNEAQ (reference sequence). After removal of 7 bases from V and 6 bases from J, the junction contained 13 bases not matched to a gene. This CDR3 is 16 amino acids long. CDR3 region: CASTRFSTGADEKLFF. The CDR3, as DNA: TGTGCCAGCACCCGTTTTTCGACAGGGGCGGATGAAAAACTGTTTTTT.

The genes are TRBV7-3 and TRBJ2-1, with 13 bases matching TRBD2. CDR1 SGHTA and CDR2 FQGTGA come from the germline V gene. Trimming took 3 bases from V and 8 from J; bases not matched to a gene: 4. This CDR3 has 15 amino acids. The CDR3 reads CASSFPGLAGDEQFF. CDR3 in DNA: TGTGCCAGCAGCTTCCCTGGACTAGCGGGGGATGAGCAGTTCTTC.

The chain has TRBV2 and TRBJ2-3; 12 nucleotides align to TRBD1. Germline CDR1 reads SNHLY; CDR2 reads FYNNEI. The CDR3 consists of 16 residues. Germline trimming cut 6 bases from V and 2 bases from J; bases unmatched to any gene: 6. The chain's CDR3 is CASSGDRGRNTDTQYF. CDR3 coding DNA: TGTGCCAGCAGCGGGGACAGGGGGCGAAACACAGATACGCAGTATTTT. The variable domain in full, completed from reference TRBV2 and TRBJ2-3, reads EPEVTQTPSHQVTQMGQEVILRCVPISNHLYFYWYRQILGQKVEFLVSFYNNEISEKSEIFDDQFSVERPDGSNFTLKIRSTKLEDSAMYFCASSGDRGRNTDTQYFGPGTRLTVL.

V and J are TRBV28 and TRBJ2-1; D is perhaps TRBD1 (6 bases). From germline, CDR1 is MDHEN and CDR2 SYDVKM. The V end was cut by 3 bases, the J end by 3 bases, with 12 bases between. The CDR3 sequence is 15 residues long. CDR3 DNA: TGTGCCAGCAGTTTTGATAGGACAGTCTACAATGAGCAGTTCTTC. Translated: CASSFDRTVYNEQFF.

The rearrangement joins TRBV4-2 to TRBJ1-1; no clear D gene. The V end was cut by 4 bases, the J end by 5 bases, with 14 bases between. The CDR3 loop spans 14 amino acids. The germline V gene has CDR1 LGHNA and CDR2 YNFKEQ. The CDR3 here is CASSPLATPTEAFF. CDR3 in DNA: TGTGCCAGCAGCCCCCTGGCGACGCCGACTGAAGCTTTCTTT.

J is TRBJ2-1 and V is TRBV27, with unresolved D. Trimming removed 2 bases at V and 7 bases at J, with 6 bases between. CDR1 and CDR2 (germline): MNHEY, SMNVEV (reference sequence). The CDR3 spans 12 residues. The CDR3 protein is CASSLLGNEQFF. DNA for the CDR3: TGTGCCAGCAGTTTACTAGGGAATGAGCAGTTCTTC.

This clone was seen once. The chain is built from TRBV9 and TRBJ2-7; D is unclear. With 0 bases removed from V and 6 bases from J, the gap between germline ends came to 10 bases. This CDR3 is 13 amino acids long. Germline CDR1 and CDR2: SGDLS and YYNGEE. In nucleotides, the CDR3 is TGTGCCAGCAGCGTAGAGGGCAGGACCGAGCAGTACTTC. The encoded protein is CASSVEGRTEQYF.

J is TRBJ1-4 and V is TRBV4-1, with 7 bases identical to TRBD1. J lost 7 bases, V lost 0 bases, and 14 bases had no gene match. Germline lookup yields CDR1 MGHRA and CDR2 YSYEKL. The CDR3 length is 18 residues. The CDR3 sequence is CASSQDPPAGDRGEKLFF. CDR3 nucleotides: TGCGCCAGCAGCCAAGACCCCCCGGCCGGGGACAGAGGTGAAAAACTGTTTTTT.

J is TRBJ2-6 and V is TRBV5-4; no clear D gene. This CDR3 is built from 15 residues. The germline CDR1 and CDR2 sequences are SGHNT and YYREEE (reference sequence). Trimming left V 0 bases short and J 1 base short, with 5 bases between. The CDR3, as DNA: TGTGCCAGCAGCTTGGGATCGTCTGGGGCCAACGTCCTGACTTTC. Residues: CASSLGSSGANVLTF.

This chain links TRBV2 with TRBJ2-1, with TRBD1 matching 7 bases. The CDR3 spans 15 residues. Germline assignment: CDR1 SNHLY and CDR2 FYNNEI. With V trimmed by 5 bases and J by 2 bases, 6 bases remained unmatched. The DNA for the CDR3 is TGTGCCAGCAGTAAAAGACAGGGTACCTACAATGAGCAGTTCTTC. The encoded protein is CASSKRQGTYNEQFF. Together with reference TRBV2 and TRBJ2-1, the CDR3 gives the full variable domain: EPEVTQTPSHQVTQMGQEVILRCVPISNHLYFYWYRQILGQKVEFLVSFYNNEISEKSEIFDDQFSVERPDGSNFTLKIRSTKLEDSAMYFCASSKRQGTYNEQFFGPGTRLTVL.

This rearrangement joins TRBV6-5 to TRBJ2-6; D unclear. Trimming took 0 bases from V and 2 from J, leaving 5 bases between them. Germline V gene lookup returns CDR1 MNHEY and CDR2 SVGAGI. The CDR3 is 15 amino acids. CDR3 DNA: TGTGCCAGCAGTTACTCGGCCCCTGGGGCCAACGTCCTGACTTTC. Residues: CASSYSAPGANVLTF.

The J gene is TRBJ2-4, the V gene TRBV30; tentatively, D is TRBD2 (6 bases). CDR1 GTSNPN and CDR2 SVGIG come from the germline V gene (reference sequence). Deletions cut 5 bases from V and 0 bases from J, with 14 bases between. The CDR3 has 15 residues. In DNA form, the CDR3 reads TGTGCCTGGGGAGGGGTCGACCTAGCCAAAAACATTCAGTACTTC. Residues: CAWGGVDLAKNIQYF.

This sequence joins TRBV11-2 and TRBJ1-1; a possible D gene is TRBD1 (5 bases). CDR1 is SGHAT and CDR2 is FQNNGV in the germline V gene. The CDR3 extends over 16 amino acids. Trimming left V 2 bases short and J 6 bases short, with 19 bases between. The CDR3 coding sequence is TGTGCCAGCAGCTTAACCTCGGGACCGAGGGGACCTGAAGCTTTCTTT. It codes for CASSLTSGPRGPEAFF.